Presented here are 2 T cell receptor beta chains from one specimen sequenced in a study of blood T cell repertoires in COVID-19. Repertoires were generated with immunoSEQ multiplex PCR, while TCRdb's copy carries only in-frame clones and drops some. The sample includes some 14,000 clones, around nine tenths of them seen just once. Sequencing used peripheral blood. These receptors were collected from a human donor in a cohort sampled during active COVID-19.

V usage is TRBV27 and J usage is TRBJ2-7; tentatively, D is TRBD2 (5 bases). The CDR3 runs to 13 residues. In germline, CDR1 is MNHEY, CDR2 SMNVEV (reference sequence). Deletions cut 3 bases from V and 4 bases from J, with 10 bases between. This CDR3 reads CASSFPGGYEQYF. The CDR3 bases are TGTGCCAGCAGTTTCCCGGGCGGGTACGAGCAGTACTTC.

This chain joins TRBV7-3 and TRBJ2-1; 7 bases fit TRBD2. The CDR3 runs 16 residues. The V gene's germline CDR1 is SGHTA and CDR2 FQGTGA. The ends lost 0 bases at V and 6 bases at J; junction bases unmatched: 8. The CDR3 protein is CASSLTSGLGINEQFF. The CDR3 DNA reads as TGTGCCAGCAGCTTAACCTCTGGACTAGGGATCAATGAGCAGTTCTTC.